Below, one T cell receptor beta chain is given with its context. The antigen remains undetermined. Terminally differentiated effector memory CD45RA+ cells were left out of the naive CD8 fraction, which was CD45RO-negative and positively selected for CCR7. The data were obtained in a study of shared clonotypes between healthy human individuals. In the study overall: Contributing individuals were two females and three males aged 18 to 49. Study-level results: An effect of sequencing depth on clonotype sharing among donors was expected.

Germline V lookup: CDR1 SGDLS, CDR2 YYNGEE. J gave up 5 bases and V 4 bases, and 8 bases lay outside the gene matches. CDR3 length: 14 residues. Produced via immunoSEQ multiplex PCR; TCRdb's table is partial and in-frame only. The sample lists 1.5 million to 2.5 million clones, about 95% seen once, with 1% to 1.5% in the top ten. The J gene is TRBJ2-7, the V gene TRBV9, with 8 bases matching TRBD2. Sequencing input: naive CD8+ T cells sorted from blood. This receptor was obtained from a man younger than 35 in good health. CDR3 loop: CASSPGGDDDEQYF. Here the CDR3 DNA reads TGTGCCAGCAGCCCGGGGGGGGACGACGACGAGCAGTACTTC.